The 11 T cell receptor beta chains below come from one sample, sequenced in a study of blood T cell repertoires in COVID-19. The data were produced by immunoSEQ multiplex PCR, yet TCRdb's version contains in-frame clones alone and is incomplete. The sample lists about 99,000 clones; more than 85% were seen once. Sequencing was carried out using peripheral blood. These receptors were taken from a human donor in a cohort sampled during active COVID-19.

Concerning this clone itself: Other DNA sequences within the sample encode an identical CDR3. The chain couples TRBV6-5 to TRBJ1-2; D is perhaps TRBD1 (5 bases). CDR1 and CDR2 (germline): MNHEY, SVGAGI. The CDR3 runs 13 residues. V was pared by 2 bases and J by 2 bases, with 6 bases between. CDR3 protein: CASSYDSNYGYTF. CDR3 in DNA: TGTGCCAGCAGTTACGACAGCAACTATGGCTACACCTTC.

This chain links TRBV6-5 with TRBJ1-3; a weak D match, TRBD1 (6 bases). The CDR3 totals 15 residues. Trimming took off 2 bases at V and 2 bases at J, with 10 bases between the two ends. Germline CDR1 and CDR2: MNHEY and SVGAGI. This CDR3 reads CASSYMPGAGNTIYF. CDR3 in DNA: TGTGCCAGCAGTTACATGCCAGGGGCTGGAAACACCATATATTTT.

The CDR3 spells CASSSRVGMKGTDTQYF. The DNA for the CDR3 is TGTGCCAGCAGCTCCCGGGTGGGTATGAAGGGGACAGATACGCAGTATTTT. The gene calls are TRBV13 and TRBJ2-3; a possible D gene is TRBD1 (5 bases). In germline, CDR1 is PRHDT, CDR2 FYEKMQ (reference sequence). CDR3 length: 17 amino acids. V shed 4 bases and J shed 3 bases, with 20 bases lying between them.

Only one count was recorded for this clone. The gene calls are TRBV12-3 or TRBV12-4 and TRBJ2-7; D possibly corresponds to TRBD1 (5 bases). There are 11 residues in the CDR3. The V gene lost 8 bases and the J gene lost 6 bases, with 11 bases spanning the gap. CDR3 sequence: CASASRGEQYF. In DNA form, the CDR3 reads TGTGCCAGCGCCAGTAGGGGCGAGCAGTACTTC.

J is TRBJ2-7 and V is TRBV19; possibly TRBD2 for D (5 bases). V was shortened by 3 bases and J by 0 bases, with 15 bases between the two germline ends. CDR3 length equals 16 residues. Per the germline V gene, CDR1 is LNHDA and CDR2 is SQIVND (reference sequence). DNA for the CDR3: TGTGCCAGTAGTATGGTAGGGCTGGGGAGCTCCTACGAGCAGTACTTC. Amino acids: CASSMVGLGSSYEQYF.

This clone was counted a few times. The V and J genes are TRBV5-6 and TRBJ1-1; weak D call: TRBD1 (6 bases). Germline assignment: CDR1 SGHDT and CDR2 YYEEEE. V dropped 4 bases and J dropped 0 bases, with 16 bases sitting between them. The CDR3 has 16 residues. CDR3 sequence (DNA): TGTGCCAGCAGCCCCCGGGACATACGAGTGAACACTGAAGCTTTCTTT. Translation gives CASSPRDIRVNTEAFF.

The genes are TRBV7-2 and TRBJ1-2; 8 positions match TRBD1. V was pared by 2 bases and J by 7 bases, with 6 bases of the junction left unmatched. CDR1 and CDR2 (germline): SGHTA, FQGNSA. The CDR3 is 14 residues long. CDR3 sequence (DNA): TGTGCCAGCAGCTTACGGCAGGGGGCCACTGGCTACACCTTC. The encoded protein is CASSLRQGATGYTF.

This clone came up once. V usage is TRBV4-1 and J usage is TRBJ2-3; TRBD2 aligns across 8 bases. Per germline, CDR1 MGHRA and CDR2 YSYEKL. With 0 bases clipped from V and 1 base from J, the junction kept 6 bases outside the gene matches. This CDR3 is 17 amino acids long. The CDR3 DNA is TGCGCCAGCAGCCAAGACTGGGCGGGAGGTGGCACAGATACGCAGTATTTT. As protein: CASSQDWAGGGTDTQYF.

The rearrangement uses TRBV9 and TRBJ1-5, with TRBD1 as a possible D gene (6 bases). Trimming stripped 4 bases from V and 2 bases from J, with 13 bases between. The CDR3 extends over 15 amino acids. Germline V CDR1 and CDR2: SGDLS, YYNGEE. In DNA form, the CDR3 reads TGTGCCAGCAGCTTAGGGGGGCTCGGCAATCAGCCCCAGCATTTT. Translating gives CASSLGGLGNQPQHF.

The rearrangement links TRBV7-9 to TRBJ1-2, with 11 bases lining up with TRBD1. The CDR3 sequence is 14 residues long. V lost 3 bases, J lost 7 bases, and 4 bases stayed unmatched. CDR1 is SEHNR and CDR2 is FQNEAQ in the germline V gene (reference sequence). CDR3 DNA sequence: TGTGCCAGCAGCTTTTGGACAGGGGGCTTTGGCTACACCTTC. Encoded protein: CASSFWTGGFGYTF.

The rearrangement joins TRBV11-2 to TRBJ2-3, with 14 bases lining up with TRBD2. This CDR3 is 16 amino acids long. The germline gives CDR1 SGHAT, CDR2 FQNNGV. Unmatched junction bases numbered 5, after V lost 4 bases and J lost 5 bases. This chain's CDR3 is CASSSGLAGEKDTQYF. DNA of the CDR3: TGTGCCAGCAGCTCGGGACTAGCGGGAGAAAAAGATACGCAGTATTTT.